Shown below are 15 T cell receptor beta chains from a single sample sequenced in a study of blood T cells in healthy people across ages (dated by TCRdb to 2014 to 2015). Libraries were made using 5' RACE. The listed sequencing device is Illumina HiSeq 2500. The second PCR ran for roughly 7 to 12 cycles and used a J-beta primer mix along with a sample-barcoded 5' primer. The public reads were run again by TCRdb, first through fastp at Q25 and then through MiXCR, and only productive beta chains were kept. Each CDR3 protein appears once, grouped with its most common genes and DNA. This sample is represented by about 640,000 distinct CDR3 sequences; around three fifths of them were singletons. Over 30% of the sample is taken by the ten largest. The sequencing sample was made of blood. The receptors originated from a man aged 55 to 70 in good health.

The J gene is TRBJ1-5, the V gene TRBV5-1, with D tentatively TRBD1 (5 bases). This CDR3 has 14 amino acids. Trimming removed 0 bases from V and 6 bases from J, with 10 bases in between. The germline V gene has CDR1 SGHRS and CDR2 YFSETQ. The CDR3 DNA follows: TGCGCCAGCAGCTTGGGGGCAGGGAGTCAGCCCCAGCATTTT. This gives the protein CASSLGAGSQPQHF. The variable domain in full, completed from reference TRBV5-1 and TRBJ1-5, reads KAGVTQTPRYLIKTRGQQVTLSCSPISGHRSVSWYQQTPGQGLQFLFEYFSETQRNKGNFPGRFSGRQFSNSRSEMNVSTLELGDSALYLCASSLGAGSQPQHFGDGTRLSIL.

V and J are TRBV10-3 and TRBJ2-1; 12 bases are shared with TRBD2. The CDR3 runs 16 residues. The germline V gene has CDR1 ENHRY and CDR2 SYGVKD. V gave up 7 bases and J gave up 7 bases; unmatched junction bases: 11. CDR3 DNA sequence: TGTGCCATCAATGCGGCTAGCGGGGGGGCCAGGAATGAGCAGTTCTTC. This codes for CAINAASGGARNEQFF.

The chain carries TRBV6-1 and TRBJ1-2; 7 nucleotides align to TRBD1. The germline V gene encodes CDR1 MNHNS and CDR2 SASEGT. This CDR3 region has 17 residues. The ends lost 5 bases at V and 0 bases at J; junction bases unmatched: 12. The CDR3: CASSRGTVKLTNYGYTF. The CDR3 DNA reads as TGTGCCAGCAGTCGAGGGACAGTCAAACTTACTAACTATGGCTACACCTTC.

The gene calls are TRBV15 and TRBJ2-3, with 7 bases matching TRBD1. This CDR3 is 15 amino acids long. V dropped 1 base and J dropped 3; count of bases not matched to a gene: 4. CDR1 is LNHNV, CDR2 YYDKDF, per germline (reference sequence). The CDR3 here is CATSRGGGWTDTQYF. DNA of the CDR3: TGTGCCACCAGCAGAGGAGGGGGCTGGACAGATACGCAGTATTTT.

The chain couples TRBV12-3 or TRBV12-4 to TRBJ2-5; D gene unclear. The CDR3 contains 13 residues. Trimming stripped 9 bases from V and 5 bases from J, with 16 bases between. The chain's CDR3 is CASKKGPGETQYF. In DNA, the CDR3 is TGTGCCAGTAAAAAGGGCCCCGGGGAGACCCAGTACTTC.

This clonotype was detected only once. The genes are TRBV20-1 and TRBJ2-5; 10 nucleotides line up with TRBD2. The CDR3 has 14 amino acids. The junction had 10 bases not matched to a gene; V was cut back by 5 bases and J by 7 bases. Looked up from germline, CDR1 is DFQATT and CDR2 is SNEGSKA (reference sequence). CDR3 coding DNA: TGCAGTGCTGGCTCTAGCGGGGGCTCCGGGACCCAGTACTTC. Translated: CSAGSSGGSGTQYF.

The rearrangement joins TRBV18 to TRBJ2-1; possibly TRBD2 for D (6 bases). Trimming left V 3 bases short and J 3 bases short, with 9 bases between. The germline CDR1 and CDR2 sequences are KGHSH and LQKENI. CDR3 length: 14 amino acids. The CDR3 loop reads CASSPVRDYNEQFF. The CDR3, as DNA: TGTGCCAGCTCACCCGTGCGGGACTACAATGAGCAGTTCTTC.

As to this clonotype: Its ends do not fully match the called genes, so a read error is possible. V is TRBV7-2 and J is TRBJ2-4; a possible D gene is TRBD2 (5 bases). The germline V gene has CDR1 SGHTA and CDR2 FQGNSA. This CDR3 is 14 amino acids long. CDR3 sequence reads: CASKWEFVKTIQYF. In DNA form, the CDR3 reads TGTGCCAGCAAGTGGGAGTTCGTCAAAACCATTCAGTACTTC. Supplemented by reference TRBV7-2 and TRBJ2-4, the full variable domain reads GAGVSQSPSNKVTEKGKDVELRCDPISGHTALYWYRQSLGQGLEFLIYFQGNSAPDKSGLPSDRFSAERTGGSVSTLTIQRTQQEDSAVYLCASKWEFVKTIQYFGAGTRLSVL.

J is TRBJ2-5 and V is TRBV7-2; 8 bases align to TRBD1. The J segment lost 1 base and the V segment lost 1 base, leaving 8 bases of the junction unmatched. Germline V gene data show CDR1 as SGHTA and CDR2 as FQGNSA. The CDR3 length is 17 residues. The DNA for the CDR3 is TGTGCCAGCAGCTTAGTCGCCCAGGGGGCTGGCCAAGAGACCCAGTACTTC. Amino acids: CASSLVAQGAGQETQYF.

The chain joins TRBV12-3 or TRBV12-4 to TRBJ1-4; 8 bases line up with TRBD1. The CDR3 extends over 12 amino acids. V shed 10 bases and J 8 bases; nucleotides not matched to a gene: 6. The CDR3 region is CANSRDREKLFF. CDR3 bases: TGTGCCAACAGCCGGGACAGGGAAAAACTGTTTTTT.

The J gene is TRBJ2-7, the V gene TRBV2, with D possibly being TRBD2 (5 bases). CDR3 length: 13 amino acids. Trimming cost V 5 bases and J 3 bases, with 11 bases left between them. Germline CDR1 and CDR2: SNHLY and FYNNEI. The CDR3 sequence is CASSNAGLYEQYF. The CDR3 DNA reads TGTGCCAGCAGTAACGCGGGCCTCTACGAGCAGTACTTC.

This clonotype was observed a handful of times. The chain couples TRBV2 to TRBJ2-1, with 8 nucleotides matching TRBD2. CDR3 length: 13 amino acids. Germline CDR1 SNHLY, CDR2 FYNNEI. J was trimmed by 5 bases and V by 8 bases; bases with no gene match: 5. This CDR3 reads CASQRGYDNEQFF. The CDR3 nucleotides are TGTGCCAGCCAGCGGGGGTACGACAATGAGCAGTTCTTC.

V usage is TRBV12-3 or TRBV12-4 and J usage is TRBJ2-1, with a possible D match to TRBD2 (6 bases). CDR3 length: 14 amino acids. Trimming stripped 7 bases from V and 4 bases from J, with 14 bases between. The CDR3: CASTEGLGYNEQFF. The DNA for the CDR3 is TGTGCCAGCACCGAGGGACTGGGGTACAATGAGCAGTTCTTC.

The chain joins TRBV21-1 to TRBJ2-5; TRBD2 is taken as the D call from the table, unchecked against the DNA. TRBV21-1 is classified as a pseudogene. The CDR3 is made up of 15 amino acids. In DNA, the CDR3 is TGTGCCAGCAGCAAAGCCGGGCGGGGACAAGAGACCCAGTACTTC. Translation gives CASSKAGRGQETQYF.

A note on this clonotype: This clone may be a read error of a much larger clone one base away. The rearrangement joins TRBV5-1 to TRBJ2-5; 13 bases map to TRBD2. The germline V gene has CDR1 SGHRS and CDR2 YFSETQ. The CDR3 totals 16 residues. The trim removed 2 bases at V and 11 bases at J, leaving 12 bases unmatched. This CDR3 reads CASSLLAGGLIDEQYF. CDR3 coding DNA: TGCGCCAGCAGCTTACTAGCGGGGGGGCTTATTGATGAGCAGTACTTC. Using reference TRBV5-1 and TRBJ2-5 for the parts outside the CDR3, the full variable domain is KAGVTQTPRYLIKTRGQQVTLSCSPISGHRSVSWYQQTPGQGLQFLFEYFSETQRNKGNFPGRFSGRQFSNSRSEMNVSTLELGDSALYLCASSLLAGGLIDEQYFGPGTRLLVL.